The T cell receptor beta chain described here comes from a study of blood T cell repertoires in COVID-19. Study overall: COVID-19 samples collected from the United States, Italy and Spain covered acute and convalescent phases. Sources were T cells, B-cell-depleted T cells, or PBMCs; the material itself was cDNA or gDNA.

The data were produced by immunoSEQ multiplex PCR, yet TCRdb's version contains in-frame clones alone and is incomplete. The repertoire holds approximately 350,000 clones, with around 86% as singletons. Trimming left V 2 bases short and J 4 bases short, with 14 bases between. The CDR3 extends over 15 amino acids. The V gene's germline CDR1 is SGHRS and CDR2 YFSETQ. This rearrangement joins TRBV5-1 to TRBJ2-3; weak D call: TRBD2 (5 bases). Sequencing was done on a sample of peripheral blood. The TCR sequence derives from a woman in her forties or fifties with COVID-19, enrolled during active disease. CDR3 nucleotides: TGCGCCAGCAGCTTCACCCCGGGATCGGCAGATACGCAGTATTTT. Translated: CASSFTPGSADTQYF.